These 17 T cell receptor beta chains were all obtained from the same sample, sequenced in a study of blood T cell repertoires in COVID-19. Only in-frame clones appear in the TCRdb table, and some are missing; sequencing was by immunoSEQ multiplex PCR. The sample contains 130,000 or so clones, under 85% of which appear only once. The sequencing input was peripheral blood. The origin of the receptors is a woman aged 55-69 years with acute or convalescent COVID-19.

In its sample, this clone was seen once. V and J are TRBV7-9 and TRBJ1-2; D not resolved. CDR1 and CDR2 (germline): SEHNR, FQNEAQ (reference sequence). The CDR3 runs to 12 residues. Trimming removed 3 bases from V and 6 bases from J, with 8 bases in between. As DNA, the CDR3 is TGTGCCAGCAGCTTCGAGGGAGATGGCTACACCTTC. Protein sequence: CASSFEGDGYTF.

The chain links TRBV4-2 to TRBJ1-6; 10 bases agree with TRBD1. The length of the CDR3 is 16 residues. CDR1 is LGHNA, CDR2 YNFKEQ, per germline. V was pared by 1 base and J by 14 bases, with 11 bases of the junction left unmatched. The CDR3 DNA reads TGTGCCAGCAGCCAAGTTACAGGACAGGGGGGGGTAGCCCTCCACTTT. It specifies CASSQVTGQGGVALHF.

V and J are TRBV12-3 or TRBV12-4 and TRBJ2-3; a weak D match, TRBD2 (5 bases). Trimming removed 7 bases at V and 7 bases at J, with 15 bases between. This CDR3 comprises 13 residues. CDR3 in DNA: TGTGCCAGCACCACAATAGGGAGCCATACGCAGTATTTT. Translation gives CASTTIGSHTQYF.

This clone was recorded a few times. J is TRBJ2-7 and V is TRBV6-5, with D perhaps matching TRBD1 (6 bases). Germline lookup yields CDR1 MNHEY and CDR2 SVGAGI. The V gene lost 8 bases and the J gene lost 0 bases, with 14 bases spanning the gap. The CDR3 consists of 14 residues. CDR3 amino acids: CASGGRASSYEQYF. CDR3 bases: TGTGCCAGCGGGGGCAGGGCGAGCTCCTACGAGCAGTACTTC.

This chain uses TRBV5-1 with TRBJ2-5, with TRBD1 identical over 8 bases. This CDR3 is built from 14 residues. Germline loops: CDR1 SGHRS, CDR2 YFSETQ. V shed 0 bases, J shed 5 bases, and the junction held 3 bases outside the gene matches. This CDR3 is CASSLGRQGETQYF. CDR3 bases: TGCGCCAGCAGCTTGGGTAGACAGGGGGAGACCCAGTACTTC.

This chain connects TRBV9 to TRBJ1-2; unclear D gene. Germline-derived CDR1 and CDR2 are SGDLS and YYNGEE. The CDR3 spans 12 residues. V gave up 3 bases and J gave up 8 bases, with 11 bases separating them. The CDR3 DNA reads as TGTGCCAGCAGCGATGGAGTCCGGGGCTACACCTTC. Translation: CASSDGVRGYTF.

CDR3 nucleotides: TGTGCCAGCAGTTCGGGGACTGAAGCTTTCTTT. Protein: CASSSGTEAFF. The chain carries TRBV12-3 or TRBV12-4 and TRBJ1-1; no clear D gene. With 4 bases removed from V and 5 bases from J, the gap between germline ends came to 5 bases. This CDR3 has 11 residues.

This chain joins TRBV6-5 and TRBJ1-1, with no clear D. The CDR3 has 16 residues. Trimming left V 0 bases short and J 4 bases short, with 15 bases between. Germline assignment: CDR1 MNHEY and CDR2 SVGAGI. The CDR3 spells CASSYSTVRRGTEAFF. The DNA for the CDR3 is TGTGCCAGCAGTTACTCGACCGTGCGCCGGGGCACTGAAGCTTTCTTT.

This clone was observed a few times. DNA of the CDR3: TGCGCCAGCAAGGAGGACTCTAACTATGGCTACACCTTC. Its protein is CASKEDSNYGYTF. This sequence joins TRBV5-1 and TRBJ1-2; D not resolved. CDR1 SGHRS and CDR2 YFSETQ come from the germline V gene. V was clipped by 6 bases and J by 0 bases, with 9 bases between them. This CDR3 has 13 amino acids. Variable domain in full (rest from reference TRBV5-1 and TRBJ1-2): KAGVTQTPRYLIKTRGQQVTLSCSPISGHRSVSWYQQTPGQGLQFLFEYFSETQRNKGNFPGRFSGRQFSNSRSEMNVSTLELGDSALYLCASKEDSNYGYTFGSGTRLTVV.

This chain joins TRBV5-4 and TRBJ2-5, with 7 positions matching TRBD2. The CDR3 spans 11 residues. CDR1 and CDR2 from the germline V gene are SGHNT and YYREEE (reference sequence). V was pared by 7 bases and J by 4 bases, with 1 base of the junction left unmatched. The CDR3 coding sequence is TGTGCCAGCGGCGGGGGAGAGACCCAGTACTTC. As protein: CASGGGETQYF.

This clone was found once. The chain is built from TRBV6-5 and TRBJ1-2; the match to TRBD1 covers 7 bases. CDR1 is MNHEY and CDR2 is SVGAGI in the germline V gene. After removal of 6 bases from V and 4 bases from J, the junction contained 8 bases not matched to a gene. The CDR3 has 14 residues. Here the CDR3 reads CASRTGVGTYGYTF. The CDR3 nucleotides read TGTGCCAGCAGAACAGGGGTGGGGACCTATGGCTACACCTTC.

The rearrangement links TRBV14 to TRBJ1-5; D gene ambiguous. The ends were cut back, 6 bases at V and 1 base at J, with 7 bases in the middle. This CDR3 comprises 13 residues. Germline CDR1 reads SGHDN; CDR2 reads FVKESK. This CDR3 is CASSGSSNQPQHF. The CDR3 DNA reads TGTGCCAGCAGTGGGAGCAGCAATCAGCCCCAGCATTTT.

This clone was observed a few times. This chain connects TRBV9 to TRBJ1-5, with a weak D call TRBD1 (6 bases). The CDR3 runs 15 residues. CDR1 is SGDLS, CDR2 YYNGEE, per germline. Trimming took off 4 bases at V and 0 bases at J, with 11 bases between the two ends. In nucleotides, the CDR3 is TGTGCCAGCAGCCTCCAGGGGTATAGCAATCAGCCCCAGCATTTT. Residues: CASSLQGYSNQPQHF.

This clone was counted only a few times. The chain uses TRBV19 and TRBJ2-5, with D tentatively TRBD1 (6 bases). The CDR3 sequence is 14 residues long. Trimming took off 7 bases at V and 0 bases at J, with 12 bases between the two ends. Germline loops: CDR1 LNHDA, CDR2 SQIVND (reference sequence). This chain's CDR3 is CASTTGPYQETQYF. CDR3 sequence (DNA): TGTGCCAGTACCACAGGGCCGTACCAAGAGACCCAGTACTTC. Based on the CDR3 plus reference TRBV19 and TRBJ2-5, the full variable domain is DGGITQSPKYLFRKEGQNVTLSCEQNLNHDAMYWYRQDPGQGLRLIYYSQIVNDFQKGDIAEGYSVSREKKESFPLTVTSAQKNPTAFYLCASTTGPYQETQYFGPGTRLLVL.

This clone occurred a few times. The gene calls are TRBV18 and TRBJ1-4; perhaps TRBD1 as D (6 bases). The CDR3 runs 16 residues. V lost 6 bases, J lost 2 bases, and 16 bases lay in between. The germline V gene encodes CDR1 KGHSH and CDR2 LQKENI. In DNA form, the CDR3 reads TGTGCCAGCTCTCCCCGGACAGTAGCTACTAATGAAAAACTGTTTTTT. Amino acid sequence: CASSPRTVATNEKLFF.

This chain links TRBV5-1 with TRBJ1-4; D ambiguous. Germline V gene lookup returns CDR1 SGHRS and CDR2 YFSETQ. V was pared by 0 bases and J by 0 bases, with 12 bases between. The CDR3 is made up of 17 amino acids. The CDR3 DNA sequence: TGCGCCAGCAGCTTGGGCAGTCGATCGACAACTAATGAAAAACTGTTTTTT. It is translated as CASSLGSRSTTNEKLFF. The variable domain in full, completed from reference TRBV5-1 and TRBJ1-4, reads KAGVTQTPRYLIKTRGQQVTLSCSPISGHRSVSWYQQTPGQGLQFLFEYFSETQRNKGNFPGRFSGRQFSNSRSEMNVSTLELGDSALYLCASSLGSRSTTNEKLFFGSGTQLSVL.

The chain is built from TRBV19 and TRBJ1-2, with TRBD1 matching 7 bases. The CDR3 totals 12 residues. In germline, CDR1 is LNHDA, CDR2 SQIVND (reference sequence). Trimming took 8 bases from V and 6 from J; bases not matched to a gene: 6. In nucleotides, the CDR3 is TGTGCCAGTGTGGGACAGCTGGATGGCTACACCTTC. It encodes CASVGQLDGYTF.